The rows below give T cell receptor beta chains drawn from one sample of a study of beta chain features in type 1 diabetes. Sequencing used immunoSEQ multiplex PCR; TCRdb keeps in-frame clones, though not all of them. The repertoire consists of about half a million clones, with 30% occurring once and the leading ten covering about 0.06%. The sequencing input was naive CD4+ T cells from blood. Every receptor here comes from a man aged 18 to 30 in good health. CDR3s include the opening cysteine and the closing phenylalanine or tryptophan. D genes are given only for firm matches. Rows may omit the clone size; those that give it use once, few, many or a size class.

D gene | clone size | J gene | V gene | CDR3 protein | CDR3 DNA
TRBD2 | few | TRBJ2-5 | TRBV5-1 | CASSLRLAEASETQYF | TGCGCCAGCAGCTTGAGACTAGCGGAGGCCAGCGAGACCCAGTACTTC
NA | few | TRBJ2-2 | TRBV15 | CATSRDIGVTGELFF | TGTGCCACCAGCAGAGATATTGGAGTCACCGGGGAGCTGTTTTTT
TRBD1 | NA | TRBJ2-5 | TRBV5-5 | CASSLWGQIQETQYF | TGTGCCAGCAGCCTTTGGGGACAGATCCAAGAGACCCAGTACTTC
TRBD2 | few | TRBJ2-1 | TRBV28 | CASSPRSAGGPRDEQFF | TGTGCCAGCAGTCCTAGGTCAGCGGGAGGGCCTCGGGATGAGCAGTTCTTC
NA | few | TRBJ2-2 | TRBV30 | CAWSVIARSGGELFF | TGTGCCTGGAGTGTAATTGCCAGATCGGGCGGGGAGCTGTTTTTT
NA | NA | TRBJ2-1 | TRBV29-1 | CSDRTTPGEQFF | TGCAGCGACAGAACGACTCCCGGGGAGCAGTTCTTC
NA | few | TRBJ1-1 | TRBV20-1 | CSAHVGGEAFF | TGCAGTGCCCACGTGGGGGGTGAAGCTTTCTTT
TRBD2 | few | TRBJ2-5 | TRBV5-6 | CASSGAGEGETQYF | TGTGCCAGCAGCGGAGCGGGGGAGGGAGAGACCCAGTACTTC
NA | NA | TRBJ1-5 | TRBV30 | CAWSVQQGGQPQHF | TGTGCCTGGAGTGTACAACAGGGAGGACAGCCCCAGCATTTT
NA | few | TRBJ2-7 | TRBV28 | CASSSGPHEQYF | TGTGCCAGCAGTTCTGGACCCCACGAGCAGTACTTC
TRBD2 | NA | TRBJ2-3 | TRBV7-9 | CASSSLAANTDTQYF | TGTGCCAGCAGCTCACTAGCGGCTAACACAGATACGCAGTATTTT
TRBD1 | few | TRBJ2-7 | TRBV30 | CAWSVRDREDF | TGTGCCTGGAGTGTACGGGACAGGGAGGATTTC
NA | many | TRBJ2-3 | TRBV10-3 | CAISGTDTQYF | TGTGCCATCAGTGGCACAGATACGCAGTATTTT
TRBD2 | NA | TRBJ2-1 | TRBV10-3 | CAIRGSGSPNEQFF | TGTGCCATCAGAGGGAGCGGGAGCCCCAATGAGCAGTTCTTC
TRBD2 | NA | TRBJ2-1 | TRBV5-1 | CASSFGREGYEQFF | TGCGCCAGCAGCTTCGGGCGGGAGGGGTATGAGCAGTTCTTC
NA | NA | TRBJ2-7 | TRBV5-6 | CASSATNEQYF | TGTGCCAGCAGCGCAACCAACGAGCAGTACTTC
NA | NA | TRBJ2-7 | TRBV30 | CAWSITYEQYF | TGTGCCTGGAGTATAACGTACGAGCAGTACTTC
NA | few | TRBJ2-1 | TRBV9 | CASSGRDTWMGEQFF | TGTGCCAGCAGCGGTCGGGACACTTGGATGGGTGAGCAGTTCTTC
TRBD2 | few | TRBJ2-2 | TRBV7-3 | CASSPRRTSDAGELFF | TGTGCCAGCAGCCCGAGGAGGACTAGCGACGCCGGGGAGCTGTTTTTT
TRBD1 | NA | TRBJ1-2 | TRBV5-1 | CASSTRDRSHGYTF | TGCGCCAGCAGCACCCGGGACAGGAGCCATGGCTACACCTTC
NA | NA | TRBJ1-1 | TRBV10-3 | CAISGDMRNTEAFF | TGTGCCATCAGTGGGGACATGAGGAACACTGAAGCTTTCTTT
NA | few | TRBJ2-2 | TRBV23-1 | CASSQSPGAGRTGELFF | TGCGCCAGCAGTCAATCACCAGGTGCGGGGAGGACCGGGGAGCTGTTTTTT
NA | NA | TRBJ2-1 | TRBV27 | CASREYQLNEQFF | TGTGCCAGCAGAGAGTACCAGTTGAATGAGCAGTTCTTC
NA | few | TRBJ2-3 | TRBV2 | CASSGLITDTQYF | TGTGCCAGCAGTGGGCTCATCACAGATACGCAGTATTTT
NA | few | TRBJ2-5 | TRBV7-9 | CASSLGLAGETQYF | TGTGCCAGCAGCTTGGGGCTTGCTGGGGAGACCCAGTACTTC
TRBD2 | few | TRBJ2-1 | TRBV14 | CASSAGAYNEQFF | TGTGCCAGCAGCGCGGGAGCCTACAATGAGCAGTTCTTC
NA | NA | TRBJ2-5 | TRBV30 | CAWGQGRETQYF | TGTGCCTGGGGGCAGGGACGAGAGACCCAGTACTTC
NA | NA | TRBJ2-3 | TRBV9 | CASSVGPRGDTQYF | TGTGCCAGCAGCGTCGGCCCACGAGGAGATACGCAGTATTTT
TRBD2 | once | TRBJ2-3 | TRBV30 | CAWSVRLAADTQYF | TGTGCCTGGAGTGTACGACTAGCTGCAGATACGCAGTATTTT
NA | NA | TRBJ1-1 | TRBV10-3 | CAISGESTEAFF | TGTGCCATCAGTGGTGAAAGCACTGAAGCTTTCTTT
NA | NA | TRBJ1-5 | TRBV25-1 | CASSEFGRQPQHF | TGTGCCAGCAGTGAATTCGGCCGACAGCCCCAGCATTTT
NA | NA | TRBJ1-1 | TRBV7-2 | CASSRGPNTEAFF | TGTGCCAGCAGCCGCGGGCCGAACACTGAAGCTTTCTTT
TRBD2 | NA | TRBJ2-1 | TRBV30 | CAWSPAGTSGRGYNEQFF | TGTGCCTGGAGCCCGGCGGGGACTAGCGGGAGAGGTTACAATGAGCAGTTCTTC
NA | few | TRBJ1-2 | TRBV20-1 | CSASGAAGYTF | TGCAGTGCTAGCGGGGCAGCTGGCTACACCTTC
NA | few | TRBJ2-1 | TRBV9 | CASSVVGGIPYNEQFF | TGTGCCAGCAGCGTAGTAGGGGGGATACCCTACAATGAGCAGTTCTTC
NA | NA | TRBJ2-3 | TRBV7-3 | CASSQERSRSGTYYTQYF | TGTGCCAGCAGCCAAGAACGGAGTCGGTCGGGAACTTACTATACGCAGTATTTT
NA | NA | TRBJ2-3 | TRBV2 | CASSASGENTDTQYF | TGTGCCAGCAGTGCAAGCGGCGAAAACACAGATACGCAGTATTTT
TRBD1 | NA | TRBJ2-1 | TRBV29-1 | CSVRDRGLNEQFF | TGCAGCGTCCGGGACAGGGGTTTAAATGAGCAGTTCTTC
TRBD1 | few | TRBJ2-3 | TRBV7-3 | CASSTGGTDTQYF | TGTGCCAGCTCCACAGGGGGCACAGATACGCAGTATTTT
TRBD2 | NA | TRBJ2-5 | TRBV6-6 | CASREGLAGQETQYF | TGTGCCAGCAGGGAGGGACTAGCGGGACAAGAGACCCAGTACTTC
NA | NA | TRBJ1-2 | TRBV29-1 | CSVVWEGVDYGYTF | TGCAGCGTTGTTTGGGAAGGGGTGGATTATGGCTACACCTTC
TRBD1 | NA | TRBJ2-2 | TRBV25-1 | CASSDDRVGTGELFF | TGTGCCAGCAGCGACGACAGGGTAGGGACCGGGGAGCTGTTTTTT
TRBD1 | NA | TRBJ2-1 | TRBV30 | CAWKEDRVNEQFF | TGTGCCTGGAAAGAGGACAGGGTAAATGAGCAGTTCTTC
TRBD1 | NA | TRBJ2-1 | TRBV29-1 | CSVGLTGPGEQFF | TGCAGCGTTGGACTGACAGGGCCAGGTGAGCAGTTCTTC
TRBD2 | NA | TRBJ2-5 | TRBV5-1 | CASSLAGVGETQYF | TGCGCCAGCAGCTTAGCGGGAGTCGGAGAGACCCAGTACTTC
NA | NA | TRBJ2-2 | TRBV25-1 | CASRPNGAGELFF | TGTGCCAGCAGACCGAACGGTGCCGGGGAGCTGTTTTTT
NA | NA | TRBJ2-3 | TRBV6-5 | CASRWAGRGTDTQYF | TGTGCCAGCAGATGGGCGGGTCGGGGGACAGATACGCAGTATTTT
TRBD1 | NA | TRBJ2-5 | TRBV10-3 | CAIREDRGDQETQYF | TGTGCCATCAGGGAGGACAGGGGAGACCAAGAGACCCAGTACTTC
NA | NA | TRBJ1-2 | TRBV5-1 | CASSSQGNYGYTF | TGCGCCAGCAGCTCCCAGGGGAACTATGGCTACACCTTC
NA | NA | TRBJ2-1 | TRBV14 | CASSQGGANEQFF | TGTGCCAGCAGCCAAGGCGGGGCCAATGAGCAGTTCTTC